This is a list of T cell receptor beta chains from one sample in a study of T-cell reconstitution after alpha-beta-depleted transplantation in children. TCRdb used MiXCR to reprocess the PCR reads, holding one entry per CDR3 protein. The sample yields about 300,000 distinct CDR3 sequences, around 7.1% seen once. The sample consisted of peripheral blood, taken 360 days after TCRalphabeta/CD19-depleted stem cell transplant. All receptors derive from a female patient aged 2 to 10 who had a stem cell transplant for Fanconi anemia, so the T cells may come from the graft donor. The CDR3 runs from the conserved cysteine through the conserved F or W.

cdr3_length: 16; v_call: TRBV7-2; cdr3_aa: CASSLVGRGGDNEQFF
cdr3_length: 17; v_call: TRBV18; cdr3_aa: CASSPLQGGGLNTEAFF
cdr3_length: 16; v_call: TRBV2; cdr3_aa: CAFSLLTGRNTGELFF
cdr3_length: 16; v_call: TRBV28; cdr3_aa: CASRRSSSGENTEAFF
cdr3_length: 13; v_call: TRBV7-8; cdr3_aa: CASSSRGLYEQYF
cdr3_length: 14; v_call: TRBV6-2/TRBV6-3; cdr3_aa: CASSFVPGDTEAFF
cdr3_length: 15; v_call: TRBV10-3; cdr3_aa: CAISEPGTGGEELFF
cdr3_length: 19; v_call: TRBV27; cdr3_aa: CASSPWGERGPPLAETQYF
cdr3_length: 13; v_call: TRBV5-1; cdr3_aa: CASSLSRYTEAFF
cdr3_length: 14; v_call: TRBV5-5; cdr3_aa: CASSRTGSKYEQFF
cdr3_length: 12; v_call: TRBV13; cdr3_aa: CASSFQTGPQYF
cdr3_length: 15; v_call: TRBV7-9; cdr3_aa: CASPQGGPPYNEQFF
cdr3_length: 14; v_call: TRBV11-2; cdr3_aa: CASSRHLAGDTQYF
cdr3_length: 18; v_call: TRBV18; cdr3_aa: CASSPLAGASSGTDTQYF
cdr3_length: 17; v_call: TRBV6-2/TRBV6-3; cdr3_aa: CASSYSRQRVEFNEQFF
cdr3_length: 18; v_call: TRBV6-2/TRBV6-3; cdr3_aa: CASSPVLAGDLAENEQYF
cdr3_length: 14; v_call: TRBV5-1; cdr3_aa: CASSPNSMLDTQYF
cdr3_length: 11; v_call: TRBV20-1; cdr3_aa: CSARDDYEQYF
cdr3_length: 15; v_call: TRBV12-3/TRBV12-4; cdr3_aa: CASQQDRVSYNEQFF